Following are 17 T cell receptor beta chains from one sample sequenced in a study of blood T cell repertoires in COVID-19. The table came from immunoSEQ multiplex PCR; TCRdb's copy has only in-frame clones and leaves some out. Of about 230,000 clones listed, about 85% are singletons. The sequenced material came from peripheral blood. The receptors were gathered from a middle-aged man with acute or convalescent COVID-19.

The CDR3 DNA is TGTGCCAGCAGTTCGTCACGGGGGAACACTGAAGCTTTCTTT. It translates to CASSSSRGNTEAFF. The chain has TRBV6-5 and TRBJ1-1; D is uncertain. The length of the CDR3 is 14 residues. Germline loops: CDR1 MNHEY, CDR2 SVGAGI. Trimming cost V 4 bases and J 1 base, with 10 bases left between them.

The V gene is TRBV9, the J gene TRBJ1-4; D unclear. Trimming cost V 4 bases and J 2 bases, with 15 bases left between them. Germline CDR1 reads SGDLS; CDR2 reads YYNGEE. The CDR3 loop spans 16 amino acids. CDR3 residues: CASSPRSGLTNEKLFF. The CDR3 nucleotides read TGTGCCAGCAGCCCTAGGTCCGGACTTACTAATGAAAAACTGTTTTTT.

The rearrangement links TRBV4-2 to TRBJ2-7; D not certain. The CDR3 runs to 16 residues. CDR1 and CDR2 from the germline V gene are LGHNA and YNFKEQ. V was cut by 1 base and J by 4 bases, with 17 bases left in between. The CDR3 is CASSQAQVATPYEQYF. CDR3 nucleotides: TGTGCCAGCAGCCAAGCGCAGGTGGCTACCCCATACGAGCAGTACTTC.

Here the CDR3 DNA reads TGTGCCAGCAGCCAGTCCGGGACAGGGGTAGGGGAGACCCAGTACTTC. Encoded protein: CASSQSGTGVGETQYF. V usage is TRBV3-1 (or the pseudogene TRBV3-2) and J usage is TRBJ2-5, with TRBD1 matching over 10 bases. Per the germline V gene, CDR1 is LGHDT and CDR2 is YNNKEL (reference sequence). The junction had 9 bases not matched to a gene; V was cut back by 3 bases and J by 5 bases. This CDR3 has 16 residues.

This chain uses TRBV12-5 with TRBJ1-3, with D uncertain. V lost 7 bases and J 0 bases, leaving 4 bases between the germline ends. Germline V gene data show CDR1 as LGHNT and CDR2 as FRNRAP. CDR3 length: 12 amino acids. In DNA form, the CDR3 reads TGTGCTAGTGCCGGCTCTGGAAACACCATATATTTT. Its translation: CASAGSGNTIYF. Looking up the rest from reference TRBV12-5 and TRBJ1-3 gives the full variable domain: DARVTQTPRHKVTEMGQEVTMRCQPILGHNTVFWYRQTMMQGLELLAYFRNRAPLDDSGMPKDRFSAEMPDATLATLKIQPSEPRDSAVYFCASAGSGNTIYFGEGSWLTVV.

This clone was seen just once. The V gene is TRBV10-3, the J gene TRBJ1-1; TRBD1 is a possible D gene (5 bases). Looked up from germline, CDR1 is ENHRY and CDR2 is SYGVKD. This CDR3 comprises 13 residues. The V end lost 11 bases, the J end lost 5 bases, and 18 bases lay between the germline ends. The CDR3 DNA sequence: TGTGCCTCCCGGGACGCGGGAGGGACTGAAGCTTTCTTT. Its protein product is CASRDAGGTEAFF.

This clone showed up just once. The chain has TRBV5-3 and TRBJ1-5; D perhaps matches TRBD1 (5 bases). TRBV5-3 is classed as an ORF, of uncertain function. Trimming cost V 4 bases and J 4 bases, with 15 bases left between them. The length of the CDR3 is 15 residues. DNA for the CDR3: TGTGCCAGAAGCAAAGCCGGGACTTTAAATCAGCCCCAGCATTTT. It translates to CARSKAGTLNQPQHF.

The chain employs TRBV7-2 and TRBJ2-3, with 9 nucleotides matching TRBD2. With 5 bases clipped from V and 2 bases from J, the junction kept 8 bases outside the gene matches. CDR1 is SGHTA, CDR2 FQGNSA, per germline. The CDR3 covers 16 residues. The CDR3: CASSAQAGGVTDTQYF. CDR3 coding DNA: TGTGCCAGCAGCGCCCAAGCGGGGGGAGTCACAGATACGCAGTATTTT.

V gene TRBV24-1 combines with J gene TRBJ1-3; the D is unclear. The germline V and J ends were trimmed by 4 bases and 11 bases, with 14 bases remaining between them. The CDR3 has 13 residues. In germline, CDR1 is KGHDR, CDR2 SFDVKD. The CDR3: CATSDSDKTAIYF. CDR3 bases: TGTGCCACCAGTGACTCTGACAAGACGGCCATATATTTT.

The V and J genes are TRBV18 and TRBJ1-4; D unclear. In germline, CDR1 is KGHSH, CDR2 LQKENI. CDR3 length: 13 amino acids. V was trimmed by 0 bases and J by 7 bases, leaving 6 bases between them. The CDR3 DNA sequence: TGTGCCAGCTCACCACCTGTAGCTGAAAAACTGTTTTTT. Translated: CASSPPVAEKLFF.

V and J are TRBV28 and TRBJ1-2; D is perhaps TRBD1 (5 bases). Looked up from germline, CDR1 is MDHEN and CDR2 is SYDVKM. This CDR3 is 15 amino acids long. The V gene lost 2 bases and the J gene lost 1 base, with 11 bases spanning the gap. CDR3 nucleotides: TGTGCCAGCAGTTTAAGGGGCGTCGGTAACTATGGCTACACCTTC. It is translated as CASSLRGVGNYGYTF.

Notes on this clone: The same CDR3 arises from other DNA sequences in this sample as well. This chain joins TRBV3-1 (or the pseudogene TRBV3-2) and TRBJ1-2; 8 bases align to TRBD1. Trimming removed 6 bases from V and 7 bases from J; junction bases left unmatched: 7. The CDR3 consists of 13 residues. The germline CDR1 and CDR2 sequences are LGHDT and YNNKEL (reference sequence). The CDR3 region is CASSLQGVGGYTF. DNA of the CDR3: TGTGCCAGCAGTCTACAGGGGGTGGGTGGCTACACCTTC.

This clone has a single count. The chain is built from TRBV11-2 and TRBJ2-7; TRBD2 matches 8 bases. Trimming took 4 bases from V and 3 from J; bases not matched to a gene: 5. From germline, CDR1 is SGHAT and CDR2 FQNNGV. The CDR3 contains 14 residues. CDR3 DNA: TGTGCCAGCAGCTCACGACGGGGGGGCTACGAGCAGTACTTC. Amino acids: CASSSRRGGYEQYF.

The chain uses TRBV5-4 and TRBJ2-6, with 8 positions matching TRBD2. Germline CDR1 SGHNT, CDR2 YYREEE (reference sequence). There are 16 residues in the CDR3. Trimming took 2 bases from V and 4 from J; bases not matched to a gene: 5. CDR3 coding DNA: TGTGCCAGCAGCTTCGGGGGGGGCGGAGGGGCCAACGTCCTGACTTTC. Its translation is CASSFGGGGGANVLTF.

The J gene is TRBJ1-5, the V gene TRBV6-5; D gene uncertain. V was cut by 6 bases and J by 4 bases, with 13 bases left in between. The CDR3 has 14 amino acids. The germline CDR1 and CDR2 sequences are MNHEY and SVGAGI. The CDR3 DNA sequence: TGTGCCAGCAGAGGTTTGAACAGAAATCAGCCCCAGCATTTT. This sequence encodes CASRGLNRNQPQHF.

The chain carries TRBV3-1 (or the pseudogene TRBV3-2) and TRBJ1-5; 7 bases line up with TRBD1. The CDR3 covers 16 residues. Looked up from germline, CDR1 is LGHDT and CDR2 is YNNKEL (reference sequence). Unmatched junction bases numbered 6, after V lost 4 bases and J lost 0 bases. CDR3 loop: CASSPNRGGSNQPQHF. The CDR3 region has the DNA TGTGCCAGCAGCCCAAACAGGGGAGGTAGCAATCAGCCCCAGCATTTT.

The rearrangement uses TRBV5-6 and TRBJ2-3; the D gene is possibly TRBD2 (6 bases). This CDR3 has 17 amino acids. Trimming took 4 bases from V and 3 from J, leaving 21 bases between them. The germline gives CDR1 SGHDT, CDR2 YYEEEE. In nucleotides, the CDR3 is TGTGCCAGCAGCGGAGGAGGGTTGGGGTGGGAGACAGATACGCAGTATTTT. Residues: CASSGGGLGWETDTQYF.